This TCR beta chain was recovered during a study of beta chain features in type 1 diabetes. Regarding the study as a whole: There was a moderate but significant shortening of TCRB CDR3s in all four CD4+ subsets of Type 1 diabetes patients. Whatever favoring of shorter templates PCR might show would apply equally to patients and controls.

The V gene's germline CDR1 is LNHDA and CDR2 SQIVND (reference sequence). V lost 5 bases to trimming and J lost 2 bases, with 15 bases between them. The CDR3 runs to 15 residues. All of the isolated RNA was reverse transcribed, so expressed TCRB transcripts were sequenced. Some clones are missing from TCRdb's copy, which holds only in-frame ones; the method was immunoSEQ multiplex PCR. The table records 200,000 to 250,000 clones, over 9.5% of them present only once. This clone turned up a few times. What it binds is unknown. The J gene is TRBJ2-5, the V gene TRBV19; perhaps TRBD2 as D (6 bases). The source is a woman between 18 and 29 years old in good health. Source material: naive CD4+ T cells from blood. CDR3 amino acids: CASSLGGKIQETQYF. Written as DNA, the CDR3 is TGTGCCAGTAGTTTGGGGGGAAAGATTCAAGAGACCCAGTACTTC.